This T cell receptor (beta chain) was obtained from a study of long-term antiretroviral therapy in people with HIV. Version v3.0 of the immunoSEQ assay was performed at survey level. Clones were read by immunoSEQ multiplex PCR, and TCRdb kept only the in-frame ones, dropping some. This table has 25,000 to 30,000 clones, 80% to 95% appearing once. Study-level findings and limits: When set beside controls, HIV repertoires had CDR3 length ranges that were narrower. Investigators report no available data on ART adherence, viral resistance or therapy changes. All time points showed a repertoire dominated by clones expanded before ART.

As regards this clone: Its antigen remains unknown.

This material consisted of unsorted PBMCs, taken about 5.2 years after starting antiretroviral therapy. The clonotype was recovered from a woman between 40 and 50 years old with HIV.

The CDR3 loop reads CASSQDLSSNQPQHF. The CDR3 nucleotides are TGTGCCAGCAGCCAAGACTTAAGTAGCAATCAGCCCCAGCATTTT. V usage is TRBV4-2 and J usage is TRBJ1-5; D remains ambiguous. Germline-derived CDR1 and CDR2 are LGHNA and YNFKEQ. The germline V and J ends were trimmed by 0 bases and 0 bases, with 6 bases remaining between them. The CDR3 is 15 residues long.